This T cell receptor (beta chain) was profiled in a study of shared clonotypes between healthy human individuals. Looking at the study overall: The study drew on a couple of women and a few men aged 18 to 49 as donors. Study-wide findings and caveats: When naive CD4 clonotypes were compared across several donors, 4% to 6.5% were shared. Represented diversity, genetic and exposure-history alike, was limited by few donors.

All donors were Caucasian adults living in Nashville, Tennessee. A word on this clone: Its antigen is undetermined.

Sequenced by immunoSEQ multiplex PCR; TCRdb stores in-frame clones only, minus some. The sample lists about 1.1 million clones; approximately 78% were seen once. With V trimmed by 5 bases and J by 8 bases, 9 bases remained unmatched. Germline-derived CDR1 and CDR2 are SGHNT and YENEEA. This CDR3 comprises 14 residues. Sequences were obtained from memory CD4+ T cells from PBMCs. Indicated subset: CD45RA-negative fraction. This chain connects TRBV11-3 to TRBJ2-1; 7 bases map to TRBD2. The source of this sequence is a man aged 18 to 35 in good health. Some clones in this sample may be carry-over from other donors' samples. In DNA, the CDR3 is TGTGCCAGCAGCCCGAGGATCGCGGGAGATGAGCAGTTCTTC. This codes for CASSPRIAGDEQFF.